Described below is a single T cell receptor beta chain sequence and its context. Its antigen is not identified. Newly diagnosed hyperthyroidism donors, aged 18 to 65, duration under 2 months. RNA served as the template for amplifying TCR beta CDR3 regions. Investigators did first-round RT-PCR with HTBI primers, then second-round multiplex PCR. Via MiXCR, TCRdb re-called the multiplex PCR reads, giving one row per CDR3 protein. The table has some 1.1 million distinct CDR3 sequences, about two fifths seen once. Between the trimmed V and J ends, which lost 1 base and 8 bases, there was a span of 8 bases. The CDR3 has 11 residues. Germline assignment: CDR1 DFQATT and CDR2 SNEGSKA (reference sequence). This record belongs to a study of Graves' ophthalmopathy and Graves' hyperthyroidism. At the level of the study: Hyperthyroidism showing no ophthalmopathy within 18 months of follow-up was stable. Study-wide points: In blood, most expanded thyroid clonotypes above 0.001 frequency were also detected. Classification of ophthalmopathy versus stable hyperthyroidism by a 13-signature model yielded about 90% sensitivity and about 83% specificity.

Sequencing was carried out using peripheral blood or thyroid tissue (not recorded which). This sequence originates from an adult man with Graves' hyperthyroidism. The chain has TRBV20-1 and TRBJ1-2; D is unresolved. The CDR3 bases are TGCAGTGCTAGAGGAAGGCAGGGCTACACCTTC. It is translated as CSARGRQGYTF.